This T cell receptor beta chain was sequenced in a study of OX40 agonist ivuxolimab in advanced cancers. A note on the overall study: Ivuxolimab was a fully human IgG2 agonistic monoclonal antibody targeting the costimulatory receptor OX40 (CD134). Of the roughly 53 patients in dose escalation, about 19 had hepatocellular carcinoma, some 15 had melanoma, 9 had renal cell carcinoma and 9 had head and neck cancer. Partial responses occurred in three dose-escalation patients, of whom one had hepatocellular carcinoma and two had cutaneous melanoma. Peripheral TCRbeta sequencing aimed to test whether ivuxolimab altered TCR sequence diversity and caused clonal T-cell expansion. Intravenous ivuxolimab was administered to patients every 2 weeks at six dose levels: 0.01, 0.1, 0.3, 1.5, 3 and 10 mg/kg. The monotherapy dose-escalation portion (N ≈ 57 patients) of the phase I ivuxolimab trial is reported in the paper. Prior anti-PD-1, anti-PD-L1 or anti-CTLA-4 therapy was permitted, and about two fifths of dose-escalation patients had received checkpoint inhibitors. In the dose-escalation cohort, nearly 85% of patients were male, and the mean age was 60 years with a range of roughly 20 to 79. The paper's findings and limits, for the study overall: In partial responders in the 0.1-3.0 mg/kg groups, normalized peripheral clonal expansion was found to be among the lowest, especially among CD8+ T cells. On average, CD8+ T cells showed more expanded clones than CD4+ T cells after ivuxolimab. At doses of 0.1 to 3.0 mg/kg, clonal expansion of both CD4+ and CD8+ T cells in blood was seen between baseline and week 6. Low levels of normalized T-cell clonal expansion were also seen in some patients who did not respond. Which antigens the clonally expanded peripheral T cells were specific for was not determined.

Patients with a history of autoimmune disease or receiving systemic immunosuppression were excluded from the trial. In every dose cohort, peripheral blood was drawn for TCR sequencing at baseline, cycle 4 day 1, and cycle 7 day 1. Samples came from an open-label, multicenter, first-in-human phase I dose-escalation trial of ivuxolimab. Adults with locally advanced or metastatic melanoma, renal cell, hepatocellular, or head and neck squamous cell carcinoma were enrolled in the trial. Before TCR sequencing, CD4+ T cells and CD8+ T cells from peripheral blood were sorted into separate populations. The germline V gene (reference sequence) gives CDR1 as SEHNR and CDR2 as FQNEAQ. Including cysteine and phenylalanine, the CDR3 has 15 amino acids. CDR3 DNA is the only sequence kept; it has 45 bases, read in frame from the first base. In regard to this clone: This clone's antigen is unknown. A read error may account for a junction end that differs from germline.

To sequence the TCRbeta CDR3 region, genomic DNA was isolated from the sorted cells. The immunoSEQ Assay was used for sequencing of TCRbeta CDR3 regions. Not all clones reach the TCRdb copy of this immuneACCESS table, which keeps in-frame sequences only. Checked studies attribute under half of the gap to unresolved V genes and leave the rest unexplained. The sample table lists about 20,000 clones, around 78% of them with a count of one. The ten largest clonotypes hold 14% to 15% of the sample. The starting material was CD4+ or CD8+ T cells sorted from blood, obtained in a trial of the OX40 agonist ivuxolimab. The chain was built from TRBV7-9 and TRBJ1-4; 8 central bases correspond to TRBD1. The source is an adult with an advanced solid tumor such as melanoma, head and neck, liver or kidney cancer. CDR3 loop: CARSLGDRNYEKLFF. The DNA is TGTGCCAGAAGCTTGGGGGACAGGAATTATGAAAAACTGTTTTTT.